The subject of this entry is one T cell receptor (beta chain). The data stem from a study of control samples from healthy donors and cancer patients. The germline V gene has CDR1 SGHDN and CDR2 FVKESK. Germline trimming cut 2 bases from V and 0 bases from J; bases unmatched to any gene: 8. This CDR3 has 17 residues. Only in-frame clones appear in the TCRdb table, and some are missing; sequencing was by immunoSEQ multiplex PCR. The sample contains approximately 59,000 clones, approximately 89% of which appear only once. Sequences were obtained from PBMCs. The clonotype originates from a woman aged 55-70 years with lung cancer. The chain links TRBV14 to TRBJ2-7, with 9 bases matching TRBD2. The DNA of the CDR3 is TGTGCCAGCAGCCAAAGAAGAGGTAGCGGGAGCTCCTACGAGCAGTACTTC. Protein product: CASSQRRGSGSSYEQYF.